This T cell receptor (beta chain) was recorded in a study of CD8 T cells in Susac syndrome. The V gene lost 2 bases and the J gene lost 3 bases, with 14 bases spanning the gap. Germline V gene data show CDR1 as GTSNPN and CDR2 as SVGIG (reference sequence). CDR3 length equals 15 residues. After extraction with the RNeasy kit, roughly 0.5 to 1 ug of the RNA was reverse transcribed using random hexamers. Using its own MiXCR run on the immunoSEQ multiplex PCR reads, TCRdb lists one record per CDR3 protein. The sample records 120,000 or so distinct CDR3 sequences, 94% being singletons. The clonotype comes from a human donor in good health. This sequence joins TRBV30 and TRBJ1-5; weak D call: TRBD1 (5 bases). Sequenced input: CD4+ T cells from PBMCs. CDR3 DNA: TGTGCCTGGAGTCAGGGAAGTTTTGACAATCAGCCCCAGCATTTT. Encoded protein: CAWSQGSFDNQPQHF.